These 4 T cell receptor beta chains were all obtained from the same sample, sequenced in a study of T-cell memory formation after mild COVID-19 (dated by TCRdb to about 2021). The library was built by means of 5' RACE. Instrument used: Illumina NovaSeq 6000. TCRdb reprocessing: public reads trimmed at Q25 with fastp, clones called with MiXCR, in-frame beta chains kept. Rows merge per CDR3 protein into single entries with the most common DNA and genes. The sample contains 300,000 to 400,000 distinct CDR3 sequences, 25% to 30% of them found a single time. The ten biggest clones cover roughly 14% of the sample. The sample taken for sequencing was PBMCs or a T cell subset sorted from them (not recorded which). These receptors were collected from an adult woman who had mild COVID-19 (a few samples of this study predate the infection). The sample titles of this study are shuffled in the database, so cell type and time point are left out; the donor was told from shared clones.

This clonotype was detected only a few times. This CDR3 reads CASSPPRAGPGWDTQYF. The CDR3 DNA follows: TGTGCCAGCAGCCCTCCCCGTGCGGGCCCAGGCTGGGATACGCAGTATTTT. This chain links TRBV7-9 with TRBJ2-3; D might be TRBD2 (5 bases). Germline V gene data show CDR1 as SEHNR and CDR2 as FQNEAQ (reference sequence). Trimming stripped 5 bases from V and 6 bases from J, with 24 bases between. This CDR3 comprises 17 residues.

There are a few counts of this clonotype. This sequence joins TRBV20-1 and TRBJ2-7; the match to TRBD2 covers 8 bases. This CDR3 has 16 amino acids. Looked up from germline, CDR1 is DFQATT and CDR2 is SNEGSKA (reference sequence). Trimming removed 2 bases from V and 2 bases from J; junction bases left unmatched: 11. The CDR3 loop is CSARSLSGGTTYEQYF. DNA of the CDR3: TGCAGTGCTAGATCCCTCTCGGGAGGGACTACCTACGAGCAGTACTTC.

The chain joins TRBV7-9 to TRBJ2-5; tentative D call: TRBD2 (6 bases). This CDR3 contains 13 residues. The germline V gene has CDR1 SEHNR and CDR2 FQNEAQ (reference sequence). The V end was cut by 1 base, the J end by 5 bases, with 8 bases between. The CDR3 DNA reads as TGTGCCAGCAGCTTAGTTCGGGAGGAGACCCAGTACTTC. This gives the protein CASSLVREETQYF. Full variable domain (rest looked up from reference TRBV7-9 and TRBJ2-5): DTGVSQNPRHKITKRGQNVTFRCDPISEHNRLYWYRQTLGQGPEFLTYFQNEAQLEKSRLLSDRFSAERPKGSFSTLEIQRTEQGDSAMYLCASSLVREETQYFGPGTRLLVL.

For the CDR3, the DNA is TGTGCCAGCTCACCGGTCGGCCCGCCGAATACGCAGTATTTT. It encodes CASSPVGPPNTQYF. V and J are TRBV18 and TRBJ2-3; D remains ambiguous. Germline loops: CDR1 KGHSH, CDR2 LQKENI. With 3 bases removed from V and 7 bases from J, the gap between germline ends came to 14 bases. This CDR3 contains 14 residues. Filled out from reference TRBV18 and TRBJ2-3, the complete variable domain reads NAGVMQNPRHLVRRRGQEARLRCSPMKGHSHVYWYRQLPEEGLKFMVYLQKENIIDESGMPKERFSAEFPKEGPSILRIQQVVRGDSAAYFCASSPVGPPNTQYFGPGTRLTVL.